A single sample gave rise to the 9 T cell receptor beta chains below, sequenced in a study of blood T cell repertoires in COVID-19. Sequencing was performed with immunoSEQ multiplex PCR; in TCRdb, only in-frame clones are kept and a portion is missing. The table records about 300,000 clones, around 90% of them present only once. The sequencing sample was made of peripheral blood. The receptors shown here come from a man aged 18 to 29 who had recovered from COVID-19.

The chain carries TRBV6-2 or TRBV6-3 and TRBJ2-3; the D gene is possibly TRBD2 (5 bases). V lost 5 bases and J lost 0, with 24 bases in between. CDR1 is MNHEY and CDR2 is SVGEGT in the germline V gene. This CDR3 is built from 19 residues. The DNA for the CDR3 is TGTGCCAGCAGTAAATTTAGCGTCCCTCCCCCGCGTAGCACAGATACGCAGTATTTT. It is translated as CASSKFSVPPPRSTDTQYF.

The rearrangement joins TRBV23-1 to TRBJ2-3, with D tentatively TRBD1 (5 bases). TRBV23-1 is marked as an open reading frame, function uncertain. This CDR3 has 15 amino acids. Trimming cost V 2 bases and J 3 bases, with 12 bases left between them. CDR3 in amino acids: CASSQQGCRTDTQYF. The DNA of the CDR3 is TGCGCCAGCAGTCAACAGGGATGTAGGACAGATACGCAGTATTTT.

The chain recombines TRBV4-2 with TRBJ2-3; 8 bases align to TRBD2. With V trimmed by 3 bases and J by 0 bases, 2 bases remained unmatched. CDR3 length: 15 amino acids. CDR1 is LGHNA and CDR2 is YNFKEQ in the germline V gene. CDR3 nucleotide sequence: TGTGCCAGCAGCCAGACTAGCGAAAGCACAGATACGCAGTATTTT. Its translation: CASSQTSESTDTQYF.

The rearrangement uses TRBV18 and TRBJ1-1; D is undetermined. Trimming removed 5 bases from V and 1 base from J, with 5 bases in between. CDR3 length equals 12 residues. In germline, CDR1 is KGHSH, CDR2 LQKENI. CDR3 residues: CASSIRNTEAFF. As DNA, the CDR3 is TGTGCCAGCTCAATCAGGAACACTGAAGCTTTCTTT. Based on the CDR3 plus reference TRBV18 and TRBJ1-1, the full variable domain is NAGVMQNPRHLVRRRGQEARLRCSPMKGHSHVYWYRQLPEEGLKFMVYLQKENIIDESGMPKERFSAEFPKEGPSILRIQQVVRGDSAAYFCASSIRNTEAFFGQGTRLTVV.

The table lists this clone with a count of one. The genes are TRBV6-5 and TRBJ1-2; perhaps TRBD1 as D (6 bases). There are 15 residues in the CDR3. The germline gives CDR1 MNHEY, CDR2 SVGAGI. V was pared by 4 bases and J by 0 bases, with 12 bases between. The CDR3 protein is CASSSPGDPNYGYTF. For the CDR3, the DNA is TGTGCCAGCAGTTCCCCAGGGGACCCTAACTATGGCTACACCTTC.

The chain links TRBV6-5 to TRBJ1-1; 7 bases map to TRBD1. Germline CDR1 is MNHEY and CDR2 is SVGAGI. After removal of 0 bases from V and 0 bases from J, the junction contained 1 base not matched to a gene. CDR3 length: 15 amino acids. CDR3 sequence: CASSYSDRLNTEAFF. CDR3 sequence (DNA): TGTGCCAGCAGTTACTCGGACAGGCTGAACACTGAAGCTTTCTTT.

V usage is TRBV29-1 and J usage is TRBJ1-1; the D is unclear. V lost 1 base to trimming and J lost 1 base, with 7 bases between them. There are 13 residues in the CDR3. CDR1 is SQVTM and CDR2 is ANQGSEA in the germline V gene. CDR3 in amino acids: CSVEGAGNTEAFF. The CDR3 DNA reads TGCAGCGTTGAAGGGGCAGGGAACACTGAAGCTTTCTTT.

The V and J genes are TRBV10-3 and TRBJ1-2; no clear D. V was clipped by 4 bases and J by 4 bases, with 10 bases between them. CDR3 size: 13 residues. CDR1 and CDR2 (germline): ENHRY, SYGVKD. The CDR3 region is CAISVAEVYGYTF. Here the CDR3 DNA reads TGTGCCATCAGTGTGGCGGAAGTCTATGGCTACACCTTC.

The J gene is TRBJ2-3, the V gene TRBV10-1; TRBD2 matches at 11 bases. This CDR3 region has 15 residues. Germline CDR1 WNHNN, CDR2 SYGVQD (reference sequence). With V trimmed by 5 bases and J by 1 base, 2 bases remained unmatched. CDR3 protein: CASSKTSGGTDTQYF. The CDR3 DNA follows: TGCGCCAGCAGTAAGACTAGCGGGGGCACAGATACGCAGTATTTT.